Listed below are T cell receptor beta chains from one sample, sequenced in a study of CD8 T cells in Susac syndrome. MiXCR was run by TCRdb on the immunoSEQ multiplex PCR reads, yielding one entry per CDR3 protein. Of approximately 210,000 distinct CDR3 sequences detected, 95% appear once; the ten largest clones hold less than 0.095%. Sequenced sample: CD4+ T cells from PBMCs. Receptors were obtained from a human donor with multiple sclerosis. Both conserved end residues are part of each CDR3. D genes are given only for firm matches. Size tells how often a clone was seen (once, few, many) or the class of an expanded clone, and some rows leave it out.

clone_size j_call v_call d_call cdr3_aa cdr3_nt
- TRBJ1-5 TRBV29-1 TRBD1 CSVTGGGNQPQHF TGCAGCGTGACAGGGGGCGGCAATCAGCCCCAGCATTTT
- TRBJ2-3 TRBV20-1 - CSASSPGPSTDTQYF TGCAGTGCCTCGAGCCCGGGACCAAGCACAGATACGCAGTATTTT
once TRBJ1-2 TRBV24-1 - CATSDRGAGYTF TGTGCCACCAGTGATCGGGGAGCTGGCTACACCTTC
- TRBJ2-5 TRBV29-1 - CSVKGRRGDQETQYF TGCAGCGTCAAGGGCCGAAGAGGGGACCAAGAGACCCAGTACTTC
- TRBJ1-2 TRBV9 TRBD1 CASSEGTDYGYTF TGTGCCAGCAGCGAGGGGACAGACTATGGCTACACCTTC
- TRBJ1-2 TRBV5-1 TRBD1 CASSAGQTYGYTF TGCGCCAGCAGCGCGGGACAGACTTATGGCTACACCTTC
- TRBJ2-7 TRBV2 - CASSELSRREQYF TGTGCCAGCAGTGAATTATCCCGGCGCGAGCAGTACTTC
once TRBJ1-6 TRBV5-6 TRBD1 CASSLGKDRINSPLHF TGTGCCAGCAGCTTGGGTAAGGACAGGATTAATTCACCCCTCCACTTT
- TRBJ2-1 TRBV7-2 - CASSLVGRKANEQFF TGTGCCAGCAGCTTAGTTGGTCGGAAGGCGAATGAGCAGTTCTTC
- TRBJ1-2 TRBV20-1 TRBD1 CSASRDRGPDGYTF TGCAGTGCTAGCCGGGACAGGGGGCCCGATGGCTACACCTTC
once TRBJ1-5 TRBV5-1 - CASRFDSNQPQHF TGCGCCAGCAGGTTCGATAGCAATCAGCCCCAGCATTTT
- TRBJ1-2 TRBV2 - CASRQRGYGYTF TGTGCCAGCAGGCAACGTGGCTATGGCTACACCTTC
- TRBJ1-1 TRBV3-1 - CASSQGQLTEAFF TGTGCCAGCAGCCAAGGTCAGCTCACTGAAGCTTTCTTT
- TRBJ2-1 TRBV7-7 - CASSQMDEDEQFF TGTGCTAGCAGCCAAATGGACGAAGATGAGCAGTTCTTC
- TRBJ2-7 TRBV29-1 TRBD2 CSATRGLEGEQYF TGCAGCGCTACCCGCGGACTAGAAGGCGAGCAGTACTTC
- TRBJ2-7 TRBV20-1 - CSVSPSGHTYEQYF TGCAGTGTTTCCCCCAGCGGACACACCTACGAGCAGTACTTC
- TRBJ2-7 TRBV4-1 TRBD2 CASSQGAGGPPHEQYF TGCGCCAGCAGCCAAGGAGCGGGAGGCCCCCCCCACGAGCAGTACTTC
- TRBJ2-4 TRBV14 - CASSKRAEAKNIQYF TGTGCCAGCAGCAAGCGCGCGGAAGCCAAAAACATTCAGTACTTC
- TRBJ2-3 TRBV29-1 - CSVTPGPSTDTQYF TGCAGCGTTACCCCCGGGCCTAGCACAGATACGCAGTATTTT
once TRBJ2-1 TRBV12-3/TRBV12-4 TRBD2 CASSGGVYYNEQFF TGTGCCAGCAGCGGGGGGGTTTATTACAATGAGCAGTTCTTC
- TRBJ2-1 TRBV29-1 TRBD2 CSFPALAGGESSYNEQFF TGCAGCTTCCCCGCGCTAGCGGGAGGCGAAAGCTCCTACAATGAGCAGTTCTTC
- TRBJ2-7 TRBV5-1 - CASSLTVGVPYEQYF TGCGCCAGCAGCTTGACTGTGGGGGTCCCCTACGAGCAGTACTTC
- TRBJ2-7 TRBV11-1 TRBD1 CASSPRTGETYEQYF TGTGCCAGCAGCCCTCGTACAGGGGAGACCTACGAGCAGTACTTC
- TRBJ2-3 TRBV9 - CASSVGQATDTQYF TGTGCCAGCAGCGTAGGGCAGGCTACAGATACGCAGTATTTT
- TRBJ2-3 TRBV20-1 - CSARAGAGADTQYF TGCAGTGCTAGAGCAGGGGCCGGAGCAGATACGCAGTATTTT
- TRBJ2-7 TRBV27 - CASSLRRFSVVSPYEQYF TGTGCCAGCAGTCTCCGTCGTTTCTCCGTAGTAAGCCCCTACGAGCAGTACTTC
- TRBJ1-2 TRBV20-1 TRBD1 CSAEGQLFYGYTF TGCAGTGCTGAGGGACAGCTTTTCTATGGCTACACCTTC
- TRBJ1-5 TRBV2 - CASSPSSAQRPQHF TGTGCCAGCAGTCCCAGTTCAGCCCAGCGACCCCAGCATTTT
- TRBJ1-5 TRBV20-1 - CSARAGTAGNQPQHF TGCAGTGCTAGAGCGGGGACGGCGGGCAATCAGCCCCAGCATTTT
- TRBJ2-4 TRBV20-1 - CSAREGAKNIQYF TGCAGTGCTAGGGAGGGGGCCAAAAACATTCAGTACTTC
- TRBJ1-1 TRBV3-1 TRBD1 CASSHRQGETEAFF TGTGCCAGCAGCCATAGACAGGGGGAGACTGAAGCTTTCTTT
- TRBJ1-6 TRBV4-2 - CASSQGHDESPLHF TGTGCCAGCAGCCAAGGCCACGACGAATCACCCCTCCACTTT
- TRBJ1-1 TRBV7-9 - CASSFTGVGTEAFF TGTGCCAGCAGCTTTACGGGGGTCGGCACTGAAGCTTTCTTT
- TRBJ2-1 TRBV7-3 TRBD2 CASSPRLADYNEQFF TGTGCCAGCAGCCCGAGACTAGCGGATTACAATGAGCAGTTCTTC
- TRBJ2-5 TRBV12-3/TRBV12-4 - CASSPGMTTAETQYF TGTGCCAGCAGTCCTGGGATGACTACTGCTGAGACCCAGTACTTC
- TRBJ1-1 TRBV5-8 TRBD1 CASSLALRDRGTEAFF TGTGCCAGCAGCTTGGCCCTTCGGGACAGGGGAACTGAAGCTTTCTTT
- TRBJ2-2 TRBV5-1 TRBD2 CASSFGLAGTGELFF TGCGCCAGCAGCTTCGGTCTAGCGGGCACCGGGGAGCTGTTTTTT
- TRBJ2-7 TRBV27 - CASSSSRREQYF TGTGCCAGCAGTTCCTCCCGTAGGGAGCAGTACTTC
- TRBJ1-6 TRBV12-3/TRBV12-4 - CASSLDNSPLHF TGTGCCAGCAGTTTAGATAATTCACCCCTCCACTTT
- TRBJ2-1 TRBV5-1 TRBD1 CASSSGQASYNEQFF TGCGCCAGCAGCTCGGGACAGGCATCGTACAATGAGCAGTTCTTC
- TRBJ2-7 TRBV20-1 TRBD1 CSAGTGASYEQYF TGCAGTGCGGGGACAGGGGCTTCCTACGAGCAGTACTTC